The rows below give T cell receptor beta chains drawn from one sample of a study of human thymus T cells. Repertoires were generated with immunoSEQ multiplex PCR, while TCRdb's copy carries only in-frame clones and drops some. Of about 60,000 clones in the sample, 94% were seen once. The sample comprised blood. The origin of the receptors is a boy under two years old with a congenital heart defect but otherwise immunologically healthy. CDR3s include the opening cysteine and the closing phenylalanine or tryptophan. The D gene is left open where the match is weak. Clone sizes are given selectively: once, few, many, or a class where the clone is expanded.

TRBV7-2	.	TRBJ2-7	.	CASSLVWQGRYEQYF	TGTGCCAGCAGCTTAGTTTGGCAGGGGAGGTACGAGCAGTACTTC
TRBV10-1	TRBD2	TRBJ2-1	.	CASSTSGRRNEQFF	TGCGCCAGCAGTACTAGCGGGAGACGTAATGAGCAGTTCTTC
TRBV13	.	TRBJ1-4	.	CASSRQMGRGEKLFF	TGTGCCAGCAGCCGTCAAATGGGGCGTGGAGAAAAACTGTTTTTT
TRBV11-2	.	TRBJ2-5	.	CASSAPRVTQYF	TGTGCCAGCAGCGCCCCGAGGGTCACCCAGTACTTC
TRBV30	TRBD1	TRBJ2-1	once	CAWSAGTGVYNEQFF	TGTGCCTGGAGTGCCGGGACAGGGGTGTACAATGAGCAGTTCTTC
TRBV7-9	TRBD2	TRBJ2-3	.	CASSLGLADTSTDTQYF	TGTGCCAGCAGCTTAGGACTAGCGGACACTAGCACAGATACGCAGTATTTT
TRBV4-1	.	TRBJ2-3	.	CASSWTQSTDTQYF	TGCGCCAGCAGCTGGACACAAAGCACAGATACGCAGTATTTT
TRBV30	TRBD1	TRBJ2-7	.	CAWSDPTGPTYEQYF	TGTGCCTGGAGTGACCCGACAGGGCCGACCTACGAGCAGTACTTC
TRBV6-5	.	TRBJ2-3	.	CASSFGYQDTQYF	TGTGCCAGCAGTTTCGGCTACCAAGATACGCAGTATTTT
TRBV6-5	TRBD1	TRBJ2-7	.	CASRGAWDRPYEQYF	TGTGCCAGCAGGGGGGCCTGGGACAGACCCTACGAGCAGTACTTC
TRBV4-3	TRBD1	TRBJ2-1	.	CASSQDRGHNEQFF	TGCGCCAGCAGCCAGGACAGGGGGCACAATGAGCAGTTCTTC
TRBV28	.	TRBJ2-7	.	CASRRHSTYEQYF	TGTGCCAGCAGGAGGCACTCCACCTACGAGCAGTACTTC
TRBV10-3	TRBD1	TRBJ2-1	.	CAISDRGPYNEQFF	TGTGCCATCAGTGACAGGGGGCCGTACAATGAGCAGTTCTTC
TRBV11-2	.	TRBJ1-1	few	CASSLFFGHLNTEAFF	TGTGCCAGCAGCTTATTCTTCGGGCACTTGAACACTGAAGCTTTCTTT
TRBV7-8	.	TRBJ2-2	.	CASSLAFRGKTGELFF	TGTGCCAGCAGCTTAGCGTTCCGAGGAAAAACCGGGGAGCTGTTTTTT
TRBV5-1	TRBD1	TRBJ1-6	.	CASSLEGAHSPLHF	TGCGCCAGCAGCTTGGAGGGGGCTCATTCACCCCTCCACTTT
TRBV4-2	TRBD1	TRBJ2-7	.	CASSQDLGDRGYEQYF	TGTGCCAGCAGCCAAGATCTGGGGGACAGGGGGTACGAGCAGTACTTC
TRBV7-2	.	TRBJ2-2	.	CASSLAGGHTGELFF	TGTGCCAGCAGCTTAGCGGGGGGTCACACCGGGGAGCTGTTTTTT
TRBV10-3	.	TRBJ2-7	once	CAIKRTDSSYEQYF	TGTGCCATCAAGAGGACCGATAGCTCCTACGAGCAGTACTTC
TRBV28	.	TRBJ1-5	.	CASSLIQARNQPQHF	TGTGCCAGCAGTTTAATACAGGCCCGCAATCAGCCCCAGCATTTT
TRBV10-2	.	TRBJ2-7	.	CASSTNSAYEQYF	TGCGCCAGCAGTACCAACAGCGCCTACGAGCAGTACTTC
TRBV5-1	TRBD1	TRBJ2-4	.	CASSPPTGLRNIQYF	TGCGCCAGCAGCCCCCCGACAGGGCTGAGGAACATTCAGTACTTC
TRBV27	.	TRBJ1-6	once	CASSPVRGVDGNSPLHF	TGTGCCAGCAGTCCCGTCCGGGGGGTGGATGGGAATTCACCCCTCCACTTT
TRBV19	.	TRBJ2-7	.	CASSIVSGPSYEQYF	TGTGCCAGTAGTATAGTGTCGGGTCCCTCCTACGAGCAGTACTTC
TRBV6-1	.	TRBJ1-3	.	CASSNRGVWRNTIYF	TGTGCCAGCAGCAATAGAGGGGTTTGGAGAAACACCATATATTTT
TRBV5-4	.	TRBJ2-6	.	CASSSGGLAALKGGANVLTF	TGTGCCAGCAGCTCCGGAGGCCTAGCCGCTCTAAAGGGGGGGGCCAACGTCCTGACTTTC
TRBV7-8	.	TRBJ2-2	once	CASFKQGNTGELFF	TGTGCCAGCTTTAAACAGGGAAACACCGGGGAGCTGTTTTTT
TRBV6-4	TRBD2	TRBJ2-1	.	CAGRTSGGKGEQFF	TGTGCCGGAAGAACTAGCGGGGGAAAGGGTGAGCAGTTCTTC
TRBV5-1	.	TRBJ1-2	.	CASSLIGPPYGYTF	TGCGCCAGCAGCTTGATAGGGCCCCCCTATGGCTACACCTTC
TRBV6-7	.	TRBJ1-1	.	CASSFRRDAEAFF	TGTGCCAGCAGTTTTAGAAGGGACGCTGAAGCTTTCTTT
TRBV20-1	.	TRBJ2-5	.	CSASLPKTQYF	TGCAGTGCTAGCCTACCGAAGACCCAGTACTTC
TRBV27	.	TRBJ2-7	.	CASSLSGRIEQYF	TGTGCCAGCAGTTTATCAGGCCGAATCGAGCAGTACTTC
TRBV18	.	TRBJ1-1	.	CASSPPGGSRLGAFF	TGTGCCAGCTCACCACCGGGAGGGTCCCGGCTGGGAGCTTTCTTT
TRBV11-1	.	TRBJ1-6	once	CASSDGGPVGSYNSPLHF	TGTGCCAGCAGCGACGGGGGCCCGGTAGGCTCCTATAATTCACCCCTCCACTTT
TRBV5-1	.	TRBJ2-3	.	CASIPISGSTDTQYF	TGCGCCAGCATCCCTATTAGCGGTAGCACAGATACGCAGTATTTT
TRBV19	.	TRBJ2-2	.	CASSIARGIGELFF	TGTGCCAGTAGTATCGCCAGGGGTATCGGGGAGCTGTTTTTT
TRBV4-2	.	TRBJ1-1	.	CASSRPVKKGDTEAFF	TGTGCCAGCAGCCGCCCTGTGAAGAAGGGGGACACTGAAGCTTTCTTT
TRBV29-1	.	TRBJ2-3	.	CSDGGEGADTQYF	TGCAGCGACGGCGGGGAGGGGGCAGATACGCAGTATTTT
TRBV5-1	TRBD2	TRBJ2-1	.	CASSLESGSHYNEQFF	TGCGCCAGCAGCTTGGAAAGCGGGAGTCACTACAATGAGCAGTTCTTC
TRBV10-3	TRBD1	TRBJ2-6	.	CAISEQGAPGANVLTF	TGTGCCATCAGTGAACAGGGGGCGCCTGGGGCCAACGTCCTGACTTTC
TRBV19	TRBD1	TRBJ2-6	.	CASSSQGAGANVLTF	TGTGCCAGTAGTTCACAGGGGGCTGGGGCCAACGTCCTGACTTTC